The 14 T cell receptor beta chains in this list originate from one sample, sequenced in a study of blood T cells in healthy people across ages. It was with a sample-barcoded 5' primer and a J-beta primer mix that a second PCR of about 6 to 12 cycles was run. TCRdb reprocessed the 5' RACE reads via MiXCR and lists one record per CDR3 protein. Altogether about 810,000 distinct CDR3 sequences are present, around 34% being singletons, with the ten largest covering over 10%. The source material was blood. Every receptor here comes from a man aged 18-30 years in good health.

This clonotype was detected ten times or more. The chain uses TRBV10-3 and TRBJ2-3, with D possibly TRBD2 on 6 matching bases. The ends were cut back, 8 bases at V and 0 bases at J, with 9 bases in the middle. The length of the CDR3 is 13 residues. The germline CDR1 and CDR2 sequences are ENHRY and SYGVKD. The CDR3 nucleotides are TGTGCCATCCGGGACTCTAGCACAGATACGCAGTATTTT. It translates to CAIRDSSTDTQYF.

The chain couples TRBV12-3 or TRBV12-4 to TRBJ2-3; D is perhaps TRBD1 (7 bases). V was trimmed by 6 bases and J by 3 bases, leaving 19 bases between them. The CDR3 is made up of 16 amino acids. The CDR3 bases are TGTGCCAGCAGCCCCCTTAGCAGGGGGGCAACAGATACGCAGTATTTT. Its protein product is CASSPLSRGATDTQYF.

This clonotype occurred a few times. V gene TRBV29-1 combines with J gene TRBJ2-3, with D hard to call. Germline V CDR1 and CDR2: SQVTM, ANQGSEA. Between the trimmed V and J ends, which lost 4 bases and 1 base, there was a span of 12 bases. The length of the CDR3 is 14 residues. The CDR3: CSVGPIRRTDTQYF. The CDR3 region has the DNA TGCAGCGTTGGCCCGATCAGACGCACAGATACGCAGTATTTT.

V usage is TRBV4-1 and J usage is TRBJ2-7, with D maybe TRBD2 (5 bases). The V gene's germline CDR1 is MGHRA and CDR2 YSYEKL. This CDR3 has 15 residues. V lost 1 base to trimming and J lost 0 bases, with 10 bases between them. DNA of the CDR3: TGCGCCAGCAGCCAAGGAGGGTTCTCCTCCTACGAGCAGTACTTC. Its protein product is CASSQGGFSSYEQYF.

The rearrangement joins TRBV20-1 to TRBJ2-1; 8 bases align to TRBD2. V shed 4 bases and J 8 bases; nucleotides not matched to a gene: 13. The CDR3 has 15 residues. The V gene's germline CDR1 is DFQATT and CDR2 SNEGSKA (reference sequence). The CDR3 DNA is TGCAGTGCTACCCTACCGGGACTAGATATTCATGAGCAGTTCTTC. Translating it yields CSATLPGLDIHEQFF.

The V and J genes are TRBV21-1 and TRBJ1-4. TRBV21-1 is noted as a pseudogene. The CDR3 length is 15 residues. CDR3 in amino acids: CASRGRMQDPEKLFF. The CDR3 region has the DNA TGTGCCAGCAGAGGACGGATGCAAGATCCAGAAAAACTGTTTTTT.

This clonotype was observed a few times. The chain recombines TRBV6-5 with TRBJ1-2, with D possibly TRBD1 on 5 matching bases. The V end was cut by 6 bases, the J end by 1 base, with 12 bases between. The germline V gene has CDR1 MNHEY and CDR2 SVGAGI. This CDR3 spans 14 amino acids. CDR3 in DNA: TGTGCCAGCAGCCGCGACAGTAATAACTATGGCTACACCTTC. It codes for CASSRDSNNYGYTF.

This clonotype was recorded a few times. The chain recombines TRBV6-6 with TRBJ1-5; D might be TRBD1 (6 bases). V lost 0 bases and J lost 7, with 16 bases in between. Per the germline V gene, CDR1 is MNHNY and CDR2 is SVGAGI (reference sequence). The CDR3 runs 16 residues. CDR3 in amino acids: CASSYSPGSGGQPQHF. CDR3 bases: TGTGCCAGCAGTTACTCGCCCGGCAGCGGGGGCCAGCCCCAGCATTTT.

This clonotype occurred a few times. The rearrangement uses TRBV20-1 and TRBJ2-1; 11 bases match TRBD2. The germline V gene has CDR1 DFQATT and CDR2 SNEGSKA (reference sequence). The V and J ends lost 3 bases and 9 bases, in that order; junction bases with no gene match: 10. CDR3 length: 15 amino acids. This chain's CDR3 is CSARSPLAGGIEQFF. For the CDR3, the DNA is TGCAGTGCTAGGAGCCCGCTAGCGGGGGGAATTGAGCAGTTCTTC.

This clonotype has more than one count but fewer than ten. The chain employs TRBV28 and TRBJ2-3; no clear D. V dropped 7 bases and J dropped 5 bases, with 10 bases sitting between them. Germline CDR1 is MDHEN and CDR2 is SYDVKM. The CDR3 contains 12 residues. CDR3 DNA: TGTGCCAGCACGAATCGGGTAGATACGCAGTATTTT. Amino acids: CASTNRVDTQYF.

V and J are TRBV20-1 and TRBJ2-5, with D tentatively TRBD1 or TRBD2 (5 bases each). V gave up 0 bases and J gave up 2 bases, with 16 bases separating them. This CDR3 is 16 amino acids long. Per the germline V gene, CDR1 is DFQATT and CDR2 is SNEGSKA (reference sequence). The CDR3 DNA reads TGCAGTGCTAGAGATGGCAGAGGGGCCTCTCAAGAGACCCAGTACTTC. Translation gives CSARDGRGASQETQYF.

The chain uses TRBV4-1 and TRBJ2-2, with D unresolved. In germline, CDR1 is MGHRA, CDR2 YSYEKL. The V end lost 0 bases, the J end lost 4 bases, and 12 bases lay between the germline ends. The CDR3 loop spans 16 amino acids. CDR3 coding DNA: TGCGCCAGCAGCCAAGATGGCGGCAGTAGCACCGGGGAGCTGTTTTTT. It encodes CASSQDGGSSTGELFF.

This clonotype was seen only once. The J gene is TRBJ2-1, the V gene TRBV7-3; TRBD2 aligns across 11 bases. The germline V gene encodes CDR1 SGHTA and CDR2 FQGTGA. This CDR3 region has 16 residues. The trim removed 5 bases at V and 9 bases at J, leaving 12 bases unmatched. CDR3 residues: CASSRSIGTSGTEQFF. DNA of the CDR3: TGTGCCAGCAGCCGATCCATAGGGACTAGCGGAACTGAGCAGTTCTTC.

This chain joins TRBV27 and TRBJ1-3; D ambiguous. The length of the CDR3 is 14 residues. The germline V and J ends were trimmed by 4 bases and 0 bases, with 7 bases remaining between them. CDR1 and CDR2 from the germline V gene are MNHEY and SMNVEV (reference sequence). The CDR3 DNA sequence: TGTGCCAGCAGTTCAACGCACTCTGGAAACACCATATATTTT. It codes for CASSSTHSGNTIYF.